This T cell receptor (beta chain) was recovered during a study of early T cells in non-severe SARS-CoV-2 infection (TCRdb year 2021). Regarding the study in general: Because TCR sequencing relied on bulk RNA taken from unsorted whole blood, pairing of alpha and beta chains was not possible.

CDR1 SNHLY and CDR2 FYNNEI are derived from the germline V gene. Inclusive of the bounding cysteine and phenylalanine, the CDR3 is 12 residues long. The DNA shown is the 36-base CDR3, in frame from base 1. Deletion took 4 bases off V and 2 bases off J, with a span of 5 bases between the germline ends. Results and caveats for the whole study, not just this receptor: VDJdb matching was skewed toward anti-spike CD8 responses and likely underestimated virus-specific expansions by missing private and CD4 specificities.

Library generation was performed with 5' RACE. Sequencing took place on a NextSeq 500. To correct for sequencing error and PCR bias, the TCR library protocol tagged individual cDNA molecules with unique molecular identifiers. Both TCR alpha and beta chains were sequenced, and tight co-correlation was observed between alpha and beta sequence abundances in each sample. As for how the authors treated the data: Decombinator V4 was used to perform V gene, J gene and CDR3 annotation of TCR sequences. Expanded TCRs were defined as changing significantly between any two time points under a Poisson model with p below 0.0001. TCR abundances were normalised to the total number of TCRs sequenced in each sample and reported as counts per million. TRAV1-2 paired with TRAJ12, TRAJ20 or TRAJ33 defined MAIT TCRs, while TRAV10 paired with TRAJ18 defined iNKT TCRs. A search of VDJdb, accessed on 1 November 2021, was run for TCRs annotated to CMV, EBV and SARS-CoV-2, with TCRs annotated for multiple antigens excluded. The public reads were quality trimmed at Q25 with fastp and then assembled into clones with MiXCR by TCRdb, keeping productive beta chains. One record per CDR3 amino acid sequence lists the most common genes and DNA. Here the V and J calls rest on TCRdb's processing, not on the authors' analysis. Across this sample there are more than 85,000 distinct CDR3 sequences, with around 16% seen only once. About 1.3% of the sample lies in the top ten.

Set within a cohort of healthcare workers in London, UK, this nested case-control study involved weekly PCR testing of nasopharyngeal swabs along with blood sampling. Healthcare workers were recruited during the week of the UK lockdown, between 23 and 31 March 2020, and followed weekly for up to 16 weeks. This clonotype was seen a handful of times. Its antigen target is currently unknown. No base quality values were provided; no much bigger clone lies one nucleotide off. The sequence derives from an adult who was a healthcare worker with PCR-confirmed SARS-CoV-2 infection or an uninfected control (not recorded which). The material sequenced was whole blood. In this chain, TRBV2 is recombined with TRBJ2-5; the D gene remains uncertain. The CDR3 region reads CASSGPQETQYF. In nucleotide form, the sequence is TGTGCCAGCAGTGGGCCTCAAGAGACCCAGTACTTC.